Detailed here is one TCR beta chain. Its antigen is still unknown. This sample is part of a study of monozygotic twins with inflammatory bowel disease. Study-wide results and limits: Researchers reported no repertoire similarity difference between concordant and discordant twins, possibly from limited power. Differing T cell subtypes remained indistinguishable. Some repertoire variability may stem from patients' differing immunosuppressive treatments.

Two nested PCRs, run for roughly 17 and 9 cycles, were applied to TCRalpha and TCRbeta cDNA. TCRdb reprocessed the 5' RACE reads and reports one entry per CDR3 protein, with no DNA. With over 110,000 distinct CDR3 sequences in the sample, the ten largest clones hold roughly 2.5%. Germline CDR1 DFQATT, CDR2 SNEGSKA (reference sequence). This CDR3 has 14 residues. The source is a human donor with ulcerative colitis or Crohn's disease, or a healthy co-twin of an affected twin (not recorded which). The specimen sequenced was blood. The gene calls are TRBV20-1 and TRBJ1-5; TCRdb gives TRBD1 as the D gene, but with no DNA this cannot be confirmed. This chain's CDR3 is CSATRTGGSQPQHF.